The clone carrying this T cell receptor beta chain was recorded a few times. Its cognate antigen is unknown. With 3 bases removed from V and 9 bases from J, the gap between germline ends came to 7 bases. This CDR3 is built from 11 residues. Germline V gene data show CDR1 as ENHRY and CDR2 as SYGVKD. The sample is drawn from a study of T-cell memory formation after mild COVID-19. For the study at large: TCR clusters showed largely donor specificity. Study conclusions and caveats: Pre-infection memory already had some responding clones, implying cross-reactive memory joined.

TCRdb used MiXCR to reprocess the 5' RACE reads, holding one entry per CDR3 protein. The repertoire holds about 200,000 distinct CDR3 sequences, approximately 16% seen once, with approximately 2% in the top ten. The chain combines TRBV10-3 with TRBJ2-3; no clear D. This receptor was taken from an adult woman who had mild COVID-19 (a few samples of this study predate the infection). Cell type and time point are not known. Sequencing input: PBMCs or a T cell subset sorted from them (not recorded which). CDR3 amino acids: CAISEGATQYF. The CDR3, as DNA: TGTGCCATCAGTGAAGGTGCCACGCAGTATTTT.